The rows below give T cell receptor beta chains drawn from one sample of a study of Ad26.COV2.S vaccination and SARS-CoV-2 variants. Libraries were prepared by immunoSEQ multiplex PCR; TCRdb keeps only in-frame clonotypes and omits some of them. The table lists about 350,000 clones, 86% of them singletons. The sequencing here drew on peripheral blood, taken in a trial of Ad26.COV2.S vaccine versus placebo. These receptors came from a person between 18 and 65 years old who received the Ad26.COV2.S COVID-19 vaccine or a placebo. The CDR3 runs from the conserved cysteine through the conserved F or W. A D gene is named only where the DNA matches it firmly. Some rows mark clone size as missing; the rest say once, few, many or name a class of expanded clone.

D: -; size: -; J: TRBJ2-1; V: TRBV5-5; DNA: TGTGCCAGCAGCTTGAGCAGTTTCTCCTACAATGAGCAGTTCTTC; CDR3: CASSLSSFSYNEQFF
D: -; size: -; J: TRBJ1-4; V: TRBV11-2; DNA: TGTGCCAGCAGCTCCACGTGGGGATCGACTAATGAAAAACTGTTTTTT; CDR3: CASSSTWGSTNEKLFF
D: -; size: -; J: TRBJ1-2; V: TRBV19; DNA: TGTGCCAGTAGTATTCGAGGGTTATCGGACTATGGCTACACCTTC; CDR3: CASSIRGLSDYGYTF
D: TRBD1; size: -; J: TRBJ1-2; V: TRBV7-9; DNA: TGTGCCAGCAGCCCCCAGAGTCTAGGGACAGGGGACTATGGCTACACCTTC; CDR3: CASSPQSLGTGDYGYTF
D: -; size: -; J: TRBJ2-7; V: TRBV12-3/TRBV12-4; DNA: TGTGCCAGCAGTCCTGACAGGCCCTACGAGCAGTACTTC; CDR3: CASSPDRPYEQYF
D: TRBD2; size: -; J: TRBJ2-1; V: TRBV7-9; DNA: TGTGCCAGCAGCCCCCACTTGAGCGGGGGTTCCTACAATGAGCAGTTCTTC; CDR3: CASSPHLSGGSYNEQFF
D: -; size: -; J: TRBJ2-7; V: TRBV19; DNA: TGTGCCAGTACCCCGGGGGGCTACGGGGAGCAGTACTTC; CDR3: CASTPGGYGEQYF
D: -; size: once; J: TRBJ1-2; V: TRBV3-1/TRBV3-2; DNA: TGTGCCAGCAGCCAAGAAGGCGGGCTGGGGGGCTACACCTTC; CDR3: CASSQEGGLGGYTF
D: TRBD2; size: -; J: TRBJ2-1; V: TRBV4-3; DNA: TGCGCCAGCAGCCAAGGGACTAGCGGGGGGGCCTTAGCTTACAATGAGCAGTTCTTC; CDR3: CASSQGTSGGALAYNEQFF
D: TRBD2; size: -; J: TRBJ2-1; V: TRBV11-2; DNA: TGTGCCAGCAGCCCGGAAGCGGGAGGCTTCTCCAATGAGCAGTTCTTC; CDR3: CASSPEAGGFSNEQFF
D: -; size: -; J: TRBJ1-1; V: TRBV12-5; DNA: TGTGCTAGTGGTCTGGGAGGTCTGATCACTGAAGCTTTCTTT; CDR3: CASGLGGLITEAFF
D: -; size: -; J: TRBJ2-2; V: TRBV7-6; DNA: TGTGCCAGCAGCGCGTACCTTGACAGTTCGAACACCGGGGAGCTGTTTTTT; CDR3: CASSAYLDSSNTGELFF
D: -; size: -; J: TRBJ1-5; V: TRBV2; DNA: TGTGCCAGCAGTGATGGGGGGGTTCAGCCCCAGCATTTT; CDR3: CASSDGGVQPQHF
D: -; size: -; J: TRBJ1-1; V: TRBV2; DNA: TGTGCCAGCAGTGAAGCGCGGAACACTGAAGCTTTCTTT; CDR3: CASSEARNTEAFF
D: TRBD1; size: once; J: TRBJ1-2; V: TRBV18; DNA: TGTGCCAGCTCACCCCCGGGACAGCCGAACGATAGGGGCTACACCTTC; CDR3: CASSPPGQPNDRGYTF
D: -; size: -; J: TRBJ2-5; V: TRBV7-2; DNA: TGTGCCAGCAGCTCCTCCAGGGCGGAGACCCAGTACTTC; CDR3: CASSSSRAETQYF
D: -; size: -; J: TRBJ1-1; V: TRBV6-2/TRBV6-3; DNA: TGTGCCAGCAGTTACTCAACTGGGCGGGCTTTCTTT; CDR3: CASSYSTGRAFF
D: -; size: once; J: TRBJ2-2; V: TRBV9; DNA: TGTGCCAGCAGCGTGGGCGGGACTGCGAACACCGGGGAGCTGTTTTTT; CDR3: CASSVGGTANTGELFF
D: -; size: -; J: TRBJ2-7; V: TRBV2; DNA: TGTGCCAGCAGTCGGGCCGGGGACGAGCAGTACTTC; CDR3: CASSRAGDEQYF
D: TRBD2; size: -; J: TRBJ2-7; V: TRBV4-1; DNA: TGCGCCAGCAGCCAACCTACTAGCGGGAGATACGAGCAGTACTTC; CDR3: CASSQPTSGRYEQYF
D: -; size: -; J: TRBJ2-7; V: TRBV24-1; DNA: TGTGCCACCAGTGATTTACAGGGTGGAGAGCAGTACTTC; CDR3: CATSDLQGGEQYF
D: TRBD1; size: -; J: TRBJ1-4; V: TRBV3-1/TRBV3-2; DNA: TGTGCCAGCAGCCAAGCGGTCGCACAGGGGCATGAAAAACTGTTTTTT; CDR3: CASSQAVAQGHEKLFF
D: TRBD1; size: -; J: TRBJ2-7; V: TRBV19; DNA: TGTGCCAGTAGTACCCTACAGACAGGGACCTACGAGCAGTACTTC; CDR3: CASSTLQTGTYEQYF
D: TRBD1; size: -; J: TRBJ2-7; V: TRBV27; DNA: TGTGCCAGCAGTTTATCTAAGGGACAGGGGAGGAACGAGCAGTACTTC; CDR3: CASSLSKGQGRNEQYF
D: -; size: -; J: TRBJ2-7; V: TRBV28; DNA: TGTGCCAGCAGATCTGGACGCTACGAGCAGTACTTC; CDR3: CASRSGRYEQYF
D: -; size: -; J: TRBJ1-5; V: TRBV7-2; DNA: TGTGCCAGCAGCCCTTGGTCGGGGGTGAATCAGCCCCAGCATTTT; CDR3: CASSPWSGVNQPQHF
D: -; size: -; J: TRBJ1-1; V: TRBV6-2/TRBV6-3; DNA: TGTGCCAGCAGTCAGAGTCTGAACACTGAAGCTTTCTTT; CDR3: CASSQSLNTEAFF
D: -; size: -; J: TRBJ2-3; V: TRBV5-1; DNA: TGCGCCAGCAGCCCGGACCTCTCTAGCACAGATACGCAGTATTTT; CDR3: CASSPDLSSTDTQYF
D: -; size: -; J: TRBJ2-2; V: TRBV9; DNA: TGTGCCAGCAGCGTAGCGCAGGGAACCGGGGAGCTGTTTTTT; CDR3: CASSVAQGTGELFF